The clone carrying this T cell receptor beta chain was recorded once. Profiled with immunoSEQ multiplex PCR; TCRdb holds only in-frame clones, not every one. The table lists about 290,000 clones, around 90% of them singletons, with about 1.7% in the top ten. The entry originates in a study of blood T cell repertoires in COVID-19. Study summary: The analysed material was cDNA or gDNA that came from T cells, B-cell-depleted T cells, or PBMCs.

Germline values: CDR1 MNHEY, CDR2 SVGAGI. The CDR3 is 14 residues long. Trimming removed 7 bases from V and 4 bases from J; junction bases left unmatched: 5. This sequence joins TRBV6-5 and TRBJ2-2, with 8 bases that match TRBD1. This sequence originates from a middle-aged woman who had recovered from COVID-19. The specimen sequenced was PBMCs or T cells enriched from blood (not recorded which). As DNA, the CDR3 is TGTGCCAGCACGACAGGGGAGAGCACCGGGGAGCTGTTTTTT. Translated, it gives CASTTGESTGELFF.